Below, 17 T cell receptor beta chains from the same sample are listed, as sequenced in a study of T cell responses to AZD1222 COVID-19 vaccine. Assay used: immunoSEQ multiplex PCR; TCRdb lists only in-frame clones, some missing. Here the sample spans some 150,000 clones, 80% to 90% being singletons. This sample comprised peripheral blood, obtained after recovery from COVID-19. These receptors came from an adult who had recovered from COVID-19.

This clone was observed a single time. The chain recombines TRBV15 with TRBJ2-7, with 9 bases matching TRBD1. The CDR3 runs to 14 residues. Looked up from germline, CDR1 is LNHNV and CDR2 is YYDKDF (reference sequence). Unmatched junction bases numbered 3, after V lost 3 bases and J lost 3 bases. The CDR3 sequence is CATSRTGGLYEQYF. The DNA for the CDR3 is TGTGCCACCAGCAGGACAGGGGGGCTCTACGAGCAGTACTTC.

V gene TRBV15 combines with J gene TRBJ2-3; D is unresolved. CDR3 size: 15 residues. The V gene's germline CDR1 is LNHNV and CDR2 YYDKDF (reference sequence). Between the trimmed V and J ends, which lost 5 bases and 1 base, there was a span of 13 bases. The CDR3 DNA sequence: TGTGCCACCAGCGTAGCCGTCCCACGCACAGATACGCAGTATTTT. Encoded protein: CATSVAVPRTDTQYF.

V is TRBV12-1 and J is TRBJ1-1; TRBD1 is the table's D call and was not checked against the DNA. TRBV12-1 represents a pseudogene. CDR3 length: 15 residues. The CDR3 here is CASSHRVKSPGVAFF. CDR3 coding DNA: TGTGCCAGCAGCCACAGGGTAAAATCCCCCGGAGTAGCTTTCTTT.

In this sample, this clone turned up a few times. V gene TRBV5-1 combines with J gene TRBJ1-1; D uncertain. Trimming removed 0 bases from V and 0 bases from J, with 3 bases in between. The CDR3 contains 13 residues. The germline CDR1 and CDR2 sequences are SGHRS and YFSETQ. CDR3 loop: CASSLDLNTEAFF. CDR3 nucleotides: TGCGCCAGCAGCTTGGATCTGAACACTGAAGCTTTCTTT.

The chain links TRBV7-8 to TRBJ1-5; 7 bases match TRBD1. The V gene's germline CDR1 is SGHVS and CDR2 FQNEAQ. With V trimmed by 5 bases and J by 9 bases, 7 bases remained unmatched. This CDR3 contains 13 residues. CDR3 sequence (DNA): TGTGCCAGCAGCCCCGGGAGACAGGGGCCCCAGCATTTT. Translating it yields CASSPGRQGPQHF.

V and J are TRBV2 and TRBJ1-4; perhaps TRBD1 as D (5 bases). V was cut by 2 bases and J by 8 bases, with 12 bases left in between. The length of the CDR3 is 14 residues. The V gene's germline CDR1 is SNHLY and CDR2 FYNNEI. CDR3: CASSERQSEEKLFF. The CDR3 region has the DNA TGTGCCAGCAGTGAACGACAGTCCGAGGAAAAACTGTTTTTT.

The chain employs TRBV10-3 and TRBJ1-3; possible D gene TRBD1, 6 bases. This CDR3 has 16 amino acids. V shed 2 bases and J shed 2 bases, with 13 bases lying between them. Germline V lookup: CDR1 ENHRY, CDR2 SYGVKD. The CDR3 nucleotides are TGTGCCATCAGTGAGCATACAGGGCGGCCTGGAAACACCATATATTTT. It specifies CAISEHTGRPGNTIYF.

This chain links TRBV6-5 with TRBJ1-5, with TRBD1 as a possible D gene (6 bases). Germline V gene lookup returns CDR1 MNHEY and CDR2 SVGAGI. The CDR3 is 15 residues long. Trimming took 6 bases from V and 9 from J, leaving 21 bases between them. CDR3 sequence: CASSIDTGRIGPQHF. The CDR3 DNA sequence: TGTGCCAGCAGCATCGATACAGGGAGAATAGGGCCCCAGCATTTT.

The gene calls are TRBV15 and TRBJ1-6; D gene unclear. The germline gives CDR1 LNHNV, CDR2 YYDKDF (reference sequence). The CDR3 is 14 residues long. V was clipped by 0 bases and J by 5 bases, with 5 bases between them. In DNA form, the CDR3 reads TGTGCCACCAGCAGAGATCAGAATAATTCACCCCTCCACTTT. Its translation is CATSRDQNNSPLHF.

The chain has TRBV5-4 and TRBJ1-1; D unresolved. CDR3 length equals 13 residues. Trimming stripped 1 base from V and 5 bases from J, with 9 bases between. The V gene's germline CDR1 is SGHNT and CDR2 YYREEE (reference sequence). CDR3 sequence reads: CASSLSGYTEAFF. DNA for the CDR3: TGTGCCAGCAGCTTGTCGGGTTATACTGAAGCTTTCTTT.

The chain couples TRBV27 to TRBJ2-3; D unresolved. This CDR3 comprises 19 residues. Germline V lookup: CDR1 MNHEY, CDR2 SMNVEV (reference sequence). Trimming cost V 1 base and J 0 bases, with 20 bases left between them. CDR3 residues: CASSLYGRTRLHSTDTQYF. In DNA, the CDR3 is TGTGCCAGCAGTTTATATGGGCGGACCCGTCTTCATAGCACAGATACGCAGTATTTT.

The rearrangement uses TRBV24-1 and TRBJ1-2; weak D call: TRBD1 (5 bases). CDR1 is KGHDR, CDR2 SFDVKD, per germline. Trimming left V 4 bases short and J 10 bases short, with 9 bases between. The CDR3 length is 11 residues. CDR3 region: CATSEGTSYTF. The CDR3, as DNA: TGTGCCACCAGTGAGGGGACCTCCTACACCTTC.

The chain couples TRBV9 to TRBJ2-2; 10 bases map to TRBD2. Germline assignment: CDR1 SGDLS and CDR2 YYNGEE. Trimming removed 0 bases from V and 5 bases from J; junction bases left unmatched: 10. The CDR3 is 18 amino acids. Here the CDR3 reads CASSVARRTSGQTGELFF. The CDR3 DNA follows: TGTGCCAGCAGCGTAGCTCGCAGGACTAGCGGCCAAACCGGGGAGCTGTTTTTT.

The chain couples TRBV12-5 to TRBJ2-3, with D maybe TRBD2 (6 bases). From germline, CDR1 is LGHNT and CDR2 FRNRAP. The CDR3 sequence is 14 residues long. Trimming shortened V by 5 bases and J by 6 bases, and 15 bases separated the two germline ends. CDR3 in amino acids: CASGPGREPDTQYF. CDR3 in DNA: TGTGCTAGTGGTCCTGGACGGGAGCCGGATACGCAGTATTTT.

V gene TRBV6-2 or TRBV6-3 combines with J gene TRBJ1-1, with TRBD1 as a possible D gene (5 bases). CDR1 is MNHEY, CDR2 SVGEGT, per germline. The CDR3 sequence is 13 residues long. With 5 bases removed from V and 4 bases from J, the gap between germline ends came to 11 bases. The CDR3 sequence is CASSRGPGTEAFF. The CDR3 nucleotides read TGTGCCAGCAGTCGGGGCCCTGGCACTGAAGCTTTCTTT.

This chain joins TRBV5-1 and TRBJ2-7, with D possibly matching TRBD1 (7 bases). The CDR3 runs to 15 residues. Germline V gene lookup returns CDR1 SGHRS and CDR2 YFSETQ. Trimming shortened V by 3 bases and J by 0 bases, and 13 bases separated the two germline ends. Here the CDR3 reads CASSWAGQSSYEQYF. DNA for the CDR3: TGCGCCAGCAGCTGGGCGGGACAGTCCTCCTACGAGCAGTACTTC.

V gene TRBV20-1 combines with J gene TRBJ1-1; maybe TRBD1 (6 bases). This CDR3 region has 11 residues. With 5 bases removed from V and 7 bases from J, the gap between germline ends came to 11 bases. The germline V gene encodes CDR1 DFQATT and CDR2 SNEGSKA (reference sequence). The CDR3 DNA follows: TGCAGTGCTTACAGGGAGCGTGAAGCTTTCTTT. Encoded protein: CSAYREREAFF.